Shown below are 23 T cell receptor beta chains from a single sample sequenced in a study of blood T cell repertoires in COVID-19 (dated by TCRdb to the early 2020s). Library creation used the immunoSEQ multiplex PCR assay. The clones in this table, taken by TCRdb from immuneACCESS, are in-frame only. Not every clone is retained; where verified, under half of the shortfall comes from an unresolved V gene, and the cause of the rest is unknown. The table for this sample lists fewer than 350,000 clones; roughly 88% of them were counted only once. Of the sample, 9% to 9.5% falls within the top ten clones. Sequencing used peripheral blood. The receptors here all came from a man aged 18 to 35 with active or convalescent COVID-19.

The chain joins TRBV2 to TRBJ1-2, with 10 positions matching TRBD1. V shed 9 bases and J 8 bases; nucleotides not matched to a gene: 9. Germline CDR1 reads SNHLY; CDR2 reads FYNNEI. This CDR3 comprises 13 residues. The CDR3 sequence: CARSDRGIGGYTF. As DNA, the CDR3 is TGTGCCAGATCGGACAGGGGGATCGGCGGCTACACCTTC.

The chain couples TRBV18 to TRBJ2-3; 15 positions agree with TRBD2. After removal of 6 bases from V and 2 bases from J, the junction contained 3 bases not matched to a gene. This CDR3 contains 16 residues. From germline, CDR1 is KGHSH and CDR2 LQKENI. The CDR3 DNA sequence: TGTGCCAGCTCCAGGACTAGCGGGGGGGCCACAGATACGCAGTATTTT. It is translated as CASSRTSGGATDTQYF. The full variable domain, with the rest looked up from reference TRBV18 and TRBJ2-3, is NAGVMQNPRHLVRRRGQEARLRCSPMKGHSHVYWYRQLPEEGLKFMVYLQKENIIDESGMPKERFSAEFPKEGPSILRIQQVVRGDSAAYFCASSRTSGGATDTQYFGPGTRLTVL.

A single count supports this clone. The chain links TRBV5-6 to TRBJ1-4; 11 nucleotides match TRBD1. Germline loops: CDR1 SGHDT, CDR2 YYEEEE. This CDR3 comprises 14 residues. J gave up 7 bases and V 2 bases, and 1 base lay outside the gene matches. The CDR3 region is CASSFGTGGEKLFF. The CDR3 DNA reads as TGTGCCAGCAGCTTCGGGACAGGGGGTGAAAAACTGTTTTTT. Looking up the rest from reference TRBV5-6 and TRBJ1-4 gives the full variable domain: DAGVTQSPTHLIKTRGQQVTLRCSPKSGHDTVSWYQQALGQGPQFIFQYYEEEERQRGNFPDRFSGHQFPNYSSELNVNALLLGDSALYLCASSFGTGGEKLFFGSGTQLSVL.

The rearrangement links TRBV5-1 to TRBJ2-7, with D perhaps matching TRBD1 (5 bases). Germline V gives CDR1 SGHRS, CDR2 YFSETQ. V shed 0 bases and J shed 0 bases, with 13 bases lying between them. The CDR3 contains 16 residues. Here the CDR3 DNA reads TGCGCCAGCAGCTTGGAAGCAGGGCTTTACTCCTACGAGCAGTACTTC. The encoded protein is CASSLEAGLYSYEQYF.

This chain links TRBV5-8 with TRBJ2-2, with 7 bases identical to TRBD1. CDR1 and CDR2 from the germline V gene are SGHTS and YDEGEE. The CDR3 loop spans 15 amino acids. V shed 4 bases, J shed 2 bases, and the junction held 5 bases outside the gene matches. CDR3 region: CASSNGQVNTGELFF. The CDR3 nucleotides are TGTGCCAGCAGCAACGGACAGGTCAACACCGGGGAGCTGTTTTTT. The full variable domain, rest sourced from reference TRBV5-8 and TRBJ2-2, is EAGVTQSPTHLIKTRGQQATLRCSPISGHTSVYWYQQALGLGLQFLLWYDEGEERNRGNFPPRFSGRQFPNYSSELNVNALELEDSALYLCASSNGQVNTGELFFGEGSRLTVL.

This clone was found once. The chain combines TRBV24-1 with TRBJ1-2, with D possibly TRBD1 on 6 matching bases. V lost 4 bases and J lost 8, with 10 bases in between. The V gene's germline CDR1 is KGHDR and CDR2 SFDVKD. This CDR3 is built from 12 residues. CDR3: CATSETGSGYTF. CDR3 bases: TGTGCCACCAGTGAAACAGGGTCCGGCTACACCTTC.

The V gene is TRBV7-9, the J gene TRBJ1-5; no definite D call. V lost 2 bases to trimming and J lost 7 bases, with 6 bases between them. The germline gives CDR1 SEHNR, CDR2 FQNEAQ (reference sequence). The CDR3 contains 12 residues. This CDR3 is CASSLSSQPQHF. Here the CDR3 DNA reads TGTGCCAGCAGCTTATCCTCCCAGCCCCAGCATTTT.

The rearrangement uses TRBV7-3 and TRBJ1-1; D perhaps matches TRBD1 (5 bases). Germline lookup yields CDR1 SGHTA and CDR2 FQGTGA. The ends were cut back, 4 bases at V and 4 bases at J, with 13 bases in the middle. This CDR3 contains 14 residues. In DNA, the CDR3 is TGTGCCAGCAGCTCAAGGGGTAGCGGCACTGAAGCTTTCTTT. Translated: CASSSRGSGTEAFF.

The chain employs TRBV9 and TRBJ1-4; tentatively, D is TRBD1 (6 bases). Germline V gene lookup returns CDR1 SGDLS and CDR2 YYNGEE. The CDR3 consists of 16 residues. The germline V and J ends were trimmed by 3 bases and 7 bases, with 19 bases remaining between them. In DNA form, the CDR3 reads TGTGCCAGCAGCGCGACAGGAAGGGGAAGAGGTGAAAAACTGTTTTTT. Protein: CASSATGRGRGEKLFF. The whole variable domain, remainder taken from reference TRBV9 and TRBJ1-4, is DSGVTQTPKHLITATGQRVTLRCSPRSGDLSVYWYQQSLDQGLQFLIQYYNGEERAKGNILERFSAQQFPDLHSELNLSSLELGDSALYFCASSATGRGRGEKLFFGSGTQLSVL.

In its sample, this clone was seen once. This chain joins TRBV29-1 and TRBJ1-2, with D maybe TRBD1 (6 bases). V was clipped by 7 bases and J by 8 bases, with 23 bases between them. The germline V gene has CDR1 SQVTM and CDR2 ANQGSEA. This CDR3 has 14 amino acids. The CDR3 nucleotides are TGCAGCGGATATAACCCTGGACAGATCGACGGCTACACCTTC. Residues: CSGYNPGQIDGYTF.

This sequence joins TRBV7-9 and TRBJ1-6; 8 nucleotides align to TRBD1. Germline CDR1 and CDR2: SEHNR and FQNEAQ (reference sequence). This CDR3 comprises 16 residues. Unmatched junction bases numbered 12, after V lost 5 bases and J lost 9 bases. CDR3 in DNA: TGTGCCAGCAGCCCATCCGGACAGGGAGGAGGTTCACCCCTCCACTTT. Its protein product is CASSPSGQGGGSPLHF. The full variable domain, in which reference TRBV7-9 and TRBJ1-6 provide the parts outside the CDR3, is DTGVSQNPRHKITKRGQNVTFRCDPISEHNRLYWYRQTLGQGPEFLTYFQNEAQLEKSRLLSDRFSAERPKGSFSTLEIQRTEQGDSAMYLCASSPSGQGGGSPLHFGNGTRLTVT.

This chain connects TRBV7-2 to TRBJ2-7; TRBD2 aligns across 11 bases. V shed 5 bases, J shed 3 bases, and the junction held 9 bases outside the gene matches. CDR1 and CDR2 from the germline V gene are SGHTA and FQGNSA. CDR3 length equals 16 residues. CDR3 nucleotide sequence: TGTGCCAGCAGCCCCGAGCGGACTAGCGGGCTCTACGAGCAGTACTTC. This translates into CASSPERTSGLYEQYF. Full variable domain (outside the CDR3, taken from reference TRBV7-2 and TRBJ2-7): GAGVSQSPSNKVTEKGKDVELRCDPISGHTALYWYRQSLGQGLEFLIYFQGNSAPDKSGLPSDRFSAERTGGSVSTLTIQRTQQEDSAVYLCASSPERTSGLYEQYFGPGTRLTVT.

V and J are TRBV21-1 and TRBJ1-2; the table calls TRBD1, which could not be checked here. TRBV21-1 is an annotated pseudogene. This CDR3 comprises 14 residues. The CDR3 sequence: CASSKGGQYYGYTF. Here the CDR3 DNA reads TGTGCCAGCAGCAAAGGGGGACAGTACTATGGCTACACCTTC.

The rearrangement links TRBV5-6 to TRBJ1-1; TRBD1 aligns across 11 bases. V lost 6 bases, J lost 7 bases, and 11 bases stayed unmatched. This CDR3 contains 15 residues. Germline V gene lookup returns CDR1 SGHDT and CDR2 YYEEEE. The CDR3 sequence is CASTDARTGGIEAFF. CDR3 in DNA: TGTGCCAGCACCGACGCAAGGACAGGGGGCATTGAAGCTTTCTTT.

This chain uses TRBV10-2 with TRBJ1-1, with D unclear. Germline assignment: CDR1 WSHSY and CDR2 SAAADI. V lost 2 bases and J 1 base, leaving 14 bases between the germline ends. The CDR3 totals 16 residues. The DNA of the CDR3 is TGCGCCAGCAGTGAGACGGAAATGGACTCGAACACTGAAGCTTTCTTT. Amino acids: CASSETEMDSNTEAFF.

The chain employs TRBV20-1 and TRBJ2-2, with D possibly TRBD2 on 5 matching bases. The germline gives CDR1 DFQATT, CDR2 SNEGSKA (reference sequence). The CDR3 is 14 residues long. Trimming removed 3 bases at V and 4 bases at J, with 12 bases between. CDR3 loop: CSASVLGGTGELFF. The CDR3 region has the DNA TGCAGTGCTAGTGTTCTAGGAGGCACCGGGGAGCTGTTTTTT.

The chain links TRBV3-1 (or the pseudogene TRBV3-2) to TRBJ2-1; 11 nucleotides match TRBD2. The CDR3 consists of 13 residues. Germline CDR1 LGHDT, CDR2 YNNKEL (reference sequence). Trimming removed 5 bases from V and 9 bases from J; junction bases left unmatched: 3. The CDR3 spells CASSSLAGGEQFF. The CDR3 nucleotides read TGTGCCAGCAGCTCGCTAGCGGGGGGTGAGCAGTTCTTC.

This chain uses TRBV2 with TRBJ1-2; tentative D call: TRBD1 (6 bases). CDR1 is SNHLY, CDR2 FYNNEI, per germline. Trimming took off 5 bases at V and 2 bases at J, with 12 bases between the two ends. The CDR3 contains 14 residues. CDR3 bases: TGTGCCAGCAGTCCGGGACACCCGAACTATGGCTACACCTTC. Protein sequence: CASSPGHPNYGYTF.

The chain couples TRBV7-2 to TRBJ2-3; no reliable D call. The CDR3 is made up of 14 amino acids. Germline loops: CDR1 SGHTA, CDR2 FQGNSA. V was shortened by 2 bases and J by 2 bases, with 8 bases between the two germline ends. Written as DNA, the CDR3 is TGTGCCAGCAGCTTACGGTCTTCCACAGATACGCAGTATTTT. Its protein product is CASSLRSSTDTQYF. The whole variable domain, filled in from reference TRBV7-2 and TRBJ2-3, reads GAGVSQSPSNKVTEKGKDVELRCDPISGHTALYWYRQSLGQGLEFLIYFQGNSAPDKSGLPSDRFSAERTGGSVSTLTIQRTQQEDSAVYLCASSLRSSTDTQYFGPGTRLTVL.

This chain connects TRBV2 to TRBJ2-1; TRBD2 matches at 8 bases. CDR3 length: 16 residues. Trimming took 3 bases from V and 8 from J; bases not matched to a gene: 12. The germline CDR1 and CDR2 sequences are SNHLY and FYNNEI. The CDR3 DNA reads TGTGCCAGCAGTGACCAACCGGGACTAGGATTTGATGAGCAGTTCTTC. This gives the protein CASSDQPGLGFDEQFF.

The CDR3 coding sequence is TGTGCCAGCAGCGAAGCAAGCTCTGGGGCCAACGTCCTGACTTTC. Its translation is CASSEASSGANVLTF. The chain recombines TRBV9 with TRBJ2-6; the D is unclear. In germline, CDR1 is SGDLS, CDR2 YYNGEE. The CDR3 consists of 15 residues. Deletions cut 3 bases from V and 0 bases from J, with 7 bases between.

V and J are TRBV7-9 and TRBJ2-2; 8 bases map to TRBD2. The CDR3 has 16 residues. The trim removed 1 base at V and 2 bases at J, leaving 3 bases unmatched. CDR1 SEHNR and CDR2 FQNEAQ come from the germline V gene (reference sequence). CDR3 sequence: CASSLVRGGNTGELFF. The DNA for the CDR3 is TGTGCCAGCAGCTTAGTACGGGGGGGAAACACCGGGGAGCTGTTTTTT.

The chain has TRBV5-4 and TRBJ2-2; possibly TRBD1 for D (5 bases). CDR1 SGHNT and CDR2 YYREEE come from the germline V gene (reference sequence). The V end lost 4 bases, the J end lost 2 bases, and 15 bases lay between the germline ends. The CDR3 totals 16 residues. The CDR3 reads CASSRRQGPNTGELFF. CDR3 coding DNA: TGTGCCAGCAGCCGGCGTCAGGGCCCCAACACCGGGGAGCTGTTTTTT. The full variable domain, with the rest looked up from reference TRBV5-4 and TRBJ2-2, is ETGVTQSPTHLIKTRGQQVTLRCSSQSGHNTVSWYQQALGQGPQFIFQYYREEENGRGNFPPRFSGLQFPNYSSELNVNALELDDSALYLCASSRRQGPNTGELFFGEGSRLTVL.